These T cell receptor beta chains were read from a single sample in a study of CD4 and CD8 cells across lung adenocarcinoma regions. From the PCR reads, TCRdb called clonotypes with MiXCR, one entry per CDR3 protein. The table records approximately 18,000 distinct CDR3 sequences, 45% to 60% of them present only once. The source material was CD8+ T cells from the center of a lung tumor. These receptors all stem from a female donor with lung adenocarcinoma. The CD4 and CD8 labels of this study may be unreliable. CDR3s include the opening cysteine and the closing phenylalanine or tryptophan. The D gene is left open where the match is weak. The size entry is marked missing in some rows and otherwise reads once, few, many or a size class.

CDR3aa,CDR3nt,j_gene,abundance,v_gene,d_gene
CASSQVSGNTQETQYF,TGCGCCAGCAGCCAAGTTAGCGGTAATACCCAAGAGACCCAGTACTTC,TRBJ2-5,few,TRBV4-1,.
CASRDSLLGAKNMQYF,TGTGCGAGCCGCGACTCACTACTGGGAGCCAAAAATATGCAGTATTTC,TRBJ2-4,.,TRBV25-1,.
CASSFSGTGAYEQYF,TGTGCCAGCAGCTTCTCTGGGACAGGGGCCTACGAGCAGTACTTC,TRBJ2-7,many,TRBV11-3,TRBD1
CANRPGQGVGNEQFF,TGTGCCAACAGGCCTGGACAGGGAGTAGGTAATGAGCAGTTCTTC,TRBJ2-1,.,TRBV10-3,TRBD1
CASSYSSSAGSYNEQFF,TGTGCCAGCAGTTACTCGTCTAGCGCGGGCTCCTACAATGAGCAGTTCTTC,TRBJ2-1,once,TRBV6-5,.
CAGLGGPEEHTQYF,TGTGCGGGGCTCGGGGGCCCGGAAGAACATACGCAGTACTTC,TRBJ2-7,.,TRBV27,.
CASSYAGLSKDTQYF,TGTGCCAGCAGTTATGCTGGGCTTAGCAAAGATACCCAGTATTTC,TRBJ2-3,.,TRBV6-2/TRBV6-3,.
CASSLGARGPETQYF,TGTGCCAGCAGCTTAGGGGCCAGGGGACCAGAGACCCAGTACTTC,TRBJ2-5,.,TRBV7-2,.
CSARGLAGLADTQYF,TGCAGTGCTAGGGGACTAGCGGGTTTAGCAGATACGCAGTATTTT,TRBJ2-3,.,TRBV20-1,TRBD2
CASSLRAVNTETQYF,TGTGCCAGCAGCCTCCGGGCCGTGAACACAGAGACGCAGTATTTT,TRBJ2-3,once,TRBV11-3,.
CASSRGGWATDTQYF,TGTGCCAGCAGTCGGGGGGGGTGGGCCACAGACACGCAGTACTTT,TRBJ2-3,.,TRBV6-1,TRBD2
CASSWTRVTYEQYF,TGTGCCAGCAGTTGGACCAGGGTAACCTACGAGCAGTACTTC,TRBJ2-7,.,TRBV7-2,.
CASSGSGTGDPETQYF,TGTGCCAGCTCGGGGTCGGGGACCGGGGACCCAGAGACCCAGTATTTT,TRBJ2-3,once,TRBV6-2/TRBV6-3,.
CASRGLAGVSGANVLTF,TGTGCCAGCAGGGGACTAGCGGGAGTCTCTGGGGCCAACGTCCTGACTTTC,TRBJ2-6,medium-sized,TRBV27,TRBD2
CAIGGGPTVGYGYTF,TGTGCCATAGGGGGAGGCCCGACTGTCGGCTATGGCTACACCTTC,TRBJ1-2,.,TRBV10-3,.
CASSPRLNRMGEQYF,TGTGCCAGCAGCCCTCGGTTGAACAGGATGGGAGAGCAGTACTTC,TRBJ2-7,once,TRBV9,.
CAIRSETVNTDKQYF,TGTGCCATCAGGTCCGAGACTGTGAACACCGATAAGCAGTATTTT,TRBJ2-3,.,TRBV10-3,.
CASSPTGEGEQFF,TGTGCCAGCAGTCCGACAGGGGAGGGTGAGCAGTTCTTC,TRBJ2-1,once,TRBV6-1,.
CASRGRCGRSGQYF,TGCGCCAGCAGGGGGCGTTGTGGCAGAAGCGGGCAGTACTTC,TRBJ2-4,.,TRBV10-2,.
CATSEGAGGYTDTQYF,TGTGCCACGTCGGAGGGAGCGGGGGGTTACACAGATACGCAGTATTTT,TRBJ2-3,.,TRBV15,TRBD2
CASSRPGGGGPDEQFF,TGTGCCAGCAGTAGACCCGGGGGGGGGGGGCCCGATGAGCAGTTCTTC,TRBJ2-1,medium-sized,TRBV6-5,TRBD2
CASSEARGGVEKLFF,TGTGCCAGCAGTGAAGCCCGGGGCGGCGTTGAAAAACTGTTTTTT,TRBJ1-4,many,TRBV6-1,.
CASSVEEGTFGGYTF,TGTGCCAGCAGCGTAGAGGAAGGGACCTTCGGAGGCTACACCTTC,TRBJ1-2,.,TRBV9,.
CASSSTGSETQYF,TGTGCCAGCAGTTCGACAGGGTCCGAGACCCAGTACTTC,TRBJ2-5,few,TRBV6-2/TRBV6-3,TRBD1
CASSLSGRYNEQFF,TGTGCCAGCAGTTTATCAGGACGGTACAATGAGCAGTTCTTC,TRBJ2-1,many,TRBV27,.
CASSEGVGGGAKNTQYF,TGCGCCAGCAGCGAGGGGGTAGGGGGCGGGGCCAAAAACACTCAGTACTTC,TRBJ2-4,.,TRBV4-1,.
CASSSPGQGIRNEQFF,TGTGCCAGCAGTTCCCCGGGACAGGGTATAAGGAATGAGCAGTTCTTC,TRBJ2-1,many,TRBV6-5,TRBD1
CASSDSDNNEQFF,TGTGCCAGCAGTGACTCGGACAACAATGAGCAGTTCTTC,TRBJ2-1,.,TRBV6-4,.
CASSASGGGFREAFF,TGCGCCAGCAGTGCTTCGGGCGGGGGCTTCAGAGAAGCTTTCTTT,TRBJ1-1,.,TRBV10-1,.
CGRGPDTQYF,TGTGGCCGTGGGCCAGATACCCAGTACTTT,TRBJ2-3,.,TRBV10-3,.
CASSLTGGEDTQYF,TGTGCCAGCAGCTTAACTGGGGGCGAAGATACGCAGTATTTT,TRBJ2-3,once,TRBV7-6,.
CGGSEAETQYF,TGTGGGGGCAGTGAAGCGGAGACGCAGTATTTC,TRBJ2-3,few,TRBV6-1,.
CASSYAVTGDGEKLFF,TGTGCCAGCAGTTACGCGGTCACAGGGGATGGTGAAAAACTGTTTTTT,TRBJ1-4,many,TRBV6-5,TRBD1
CASKGGGSNEQFF,TGTGCCAGCAAAGGGGGGGGGTCCAATGAGCAGTTCTTC,TRBJ2-1,few,TRBV11-2,.
CASSQETGTSRRYEQYF,TGCGCCAGCAGCCAGGAAACCGGGACTAGCCGGCGCTACGAGCAGTACTTC,TRBJ2-7,.,TRBV4-1,TRBD2
CAGRGGRAKETQYF,TGTGCGGGGCGTGGGGGACGTGCCAAAGAGACCCAGTACTTC,TRBJ2-5,.,TRBV10-3,.
CASSLGWERTKNIQYF,TGTGCCAGCAGTTTAGGGTGGGAGAGGACCAAAAACATTCAGTACTTC,TRBJ2-4,.,TRBV27,.
CASSQWTGRRNTIYF,TGCGCCAGCAGCCAATGGACAGGCCGAAGAAACACCATATATTTT,TRBJ1-3,few,TRBV4-3,TRBD1
CASSPQGSGSYGYTF,TGTGCCAGCAGTCCCCAGGGCTCCGGCTCATATGGCTACACCTTC,TRBJ1-2,.,TRBV6-1,.
CASGMTEAFF,TGCGCAAGCGGGATGACTGAAGCTTTCTTT,TRBJ1-1,.,TRBV10-2,.
CASSEYGHSNTEAFF,TGCGCCAGCAGTGAGTACGGACACTCGAACACTGAAGCTTTCTTT,TRBJ1-1,few,TRBV10-1,.
CASSEREGRYSNQPQHF,TGTGCCAGCAGTGAAAGGGAGGGCAGATATAGCAATCAGCCCCAGCATTTT,TRBJ1-5,many,TRBV6-1,.
CAISGAGRSYNEQFF,TGTGCCATCAGTGGGGCAGGCCGTTCCTACAATGAGCAGTTCTTC,TRBJ2-1,medium-sized,TRBV10-3,.
CASSYSNYGETQYF,TGTGCCAGCAGTTACTCGAACTACGGGGAGACCCAGTACTTC,TRBJ2-5,medium-sized,TRBV6-5,.